This T cell receptor (beta chain) was recovered during a study of T cell responses to AZD1222 COVID-19 vaccine. Points from the study as a whole: Researchers took repertoire samples only after the peak T cell response had come. Spike was spanned by vaccine-associated CD4 TCRs, with dominance at 160-218 and 743-854.

V shed 1 base, J shed 5 bases, and the junction held 4 bases outside the gene matches. Germline V CDR1 and CDR2: MGHRA, YSYEKL. CDR3 length: 15 residues. Clones were sequenced by immunoSEQ multiplex PCR, and TCRdb holds only the in-frame ones, with some missing. The table has 120,000 or so clones, around 93% seen once. Second-dose intervals near 4 or 12 weeks were combined. This clone was observed a single time. Its antigen is not known. The V gene is TRBV4-1, the J gene TRBJ2-2; 7 bases match TRBD1. This specimen was peripheral blood, taken 28 days after the second AZD1222 dose. The clonotype comes from an adult who received the AZD1222 COVID-19 vaccine. The CDR3 DNA follows: TGCGCCAGCAGCCAAGTAGGGGGCGCGACCGGGGAGCTGTTTTTT. Amino acids: CASSQVGGATGELFF.